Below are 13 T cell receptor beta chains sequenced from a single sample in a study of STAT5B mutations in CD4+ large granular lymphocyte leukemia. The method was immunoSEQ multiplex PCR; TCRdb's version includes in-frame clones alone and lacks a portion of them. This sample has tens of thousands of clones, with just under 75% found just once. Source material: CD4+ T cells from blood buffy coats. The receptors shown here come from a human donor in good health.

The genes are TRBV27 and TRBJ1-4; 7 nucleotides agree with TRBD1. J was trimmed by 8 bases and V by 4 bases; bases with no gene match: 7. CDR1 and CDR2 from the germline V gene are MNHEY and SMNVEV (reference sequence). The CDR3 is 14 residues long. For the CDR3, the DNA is TGTGCCAGCAGTTCGACAGGGATGGGAGAAAAACTGTTTTTT. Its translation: CASSSTGMGEKLFF. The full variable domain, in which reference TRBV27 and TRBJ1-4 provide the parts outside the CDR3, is EAQVTQNPRYLITVTGKKLTVTCSQNMNHEYMSWYRQDPGLGLRQIYYSMNVEVTDKGDVPEGYKVSRKEKRNFPLILESPSPNQTSLYFCASSSTGMGEKLFFGSGTQLSVL.

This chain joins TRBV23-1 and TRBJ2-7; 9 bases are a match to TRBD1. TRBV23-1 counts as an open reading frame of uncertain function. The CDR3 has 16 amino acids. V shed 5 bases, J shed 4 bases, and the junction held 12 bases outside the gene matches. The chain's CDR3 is CASSNLAPGQGYEQYF. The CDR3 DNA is TGCGCCAGCAGTAATCTTGCCCCGGGACAGGGATACGAGCAGTACTTC.

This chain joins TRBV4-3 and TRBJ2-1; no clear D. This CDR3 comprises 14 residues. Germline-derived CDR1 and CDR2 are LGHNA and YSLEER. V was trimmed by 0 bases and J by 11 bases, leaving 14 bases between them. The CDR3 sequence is CASSQEGVTRKQFF. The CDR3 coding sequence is TGCGCCAGCAGCCAAGAGGGCGTCACCAGGAAGCAGTTCTTC.

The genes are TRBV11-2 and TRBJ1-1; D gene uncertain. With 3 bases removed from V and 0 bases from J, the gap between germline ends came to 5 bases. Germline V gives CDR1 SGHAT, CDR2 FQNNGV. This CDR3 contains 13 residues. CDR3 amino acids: CASSFSMNTEAFF. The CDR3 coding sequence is TGTGCCAGCAGCTTCTCGATGAACACTGAAGCTTTCTTT. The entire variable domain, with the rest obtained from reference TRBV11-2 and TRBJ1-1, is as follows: EAGVAQSPRYKIIEKRQSVAFWCNPISGHATLYWYQQILGQGPKLLIQFQNNGVVDDSQLPKDRFSAERLKGVDSTLKIQPAKLEDSAVYLCASSFSMNTEAFFGQGTRLTVV.

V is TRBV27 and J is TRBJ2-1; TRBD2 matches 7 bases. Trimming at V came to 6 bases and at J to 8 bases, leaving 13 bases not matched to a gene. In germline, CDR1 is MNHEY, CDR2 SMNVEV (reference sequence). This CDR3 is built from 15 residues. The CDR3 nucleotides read TGTGCCAGCAGGGGCCCCTGGAGCGGGACGGATGAGCAGTTCTTC. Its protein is CASRGPWSGTDEQFF.

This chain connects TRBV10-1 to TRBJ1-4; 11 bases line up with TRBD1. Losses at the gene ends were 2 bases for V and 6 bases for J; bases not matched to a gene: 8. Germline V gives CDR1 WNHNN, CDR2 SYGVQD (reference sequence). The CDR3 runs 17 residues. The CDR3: CASSEGEDRGLHEKLFF. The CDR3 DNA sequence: TGCGCCAGCAGTGAGGGGGAGGACAGGGGGCTCCATGAAAAACTGTTTTTT.

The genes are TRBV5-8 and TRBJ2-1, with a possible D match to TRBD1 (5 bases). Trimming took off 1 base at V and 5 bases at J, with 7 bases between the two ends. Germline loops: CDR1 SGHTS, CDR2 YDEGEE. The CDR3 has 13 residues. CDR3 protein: CASSLNRNNEQFF. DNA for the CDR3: TGTGCCAGCAGCTTGAACAGGAACAATGAGCAGTTCTTC.

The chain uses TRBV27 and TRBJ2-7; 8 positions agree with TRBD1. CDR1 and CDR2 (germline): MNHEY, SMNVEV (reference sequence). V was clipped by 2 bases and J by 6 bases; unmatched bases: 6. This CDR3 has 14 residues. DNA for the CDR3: TGTGCCAGCAGTTTAGGGACAGGCTTCGGCGAGCAGTACTTC. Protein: CASSLGTGFGEQYF.

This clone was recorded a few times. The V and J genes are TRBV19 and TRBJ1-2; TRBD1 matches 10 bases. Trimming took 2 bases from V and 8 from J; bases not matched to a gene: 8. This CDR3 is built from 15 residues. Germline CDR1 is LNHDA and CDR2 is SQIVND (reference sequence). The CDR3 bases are TGTGCCAGTAGTATAATGGGACAGGGGAAATTGGGCTACACCTTC. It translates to CASSIMGQGKLGYTF.

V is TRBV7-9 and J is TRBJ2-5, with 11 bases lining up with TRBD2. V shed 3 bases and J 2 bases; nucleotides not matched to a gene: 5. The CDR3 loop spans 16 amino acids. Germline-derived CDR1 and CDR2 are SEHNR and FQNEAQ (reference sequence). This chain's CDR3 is CASSFFSGRGQETQYF. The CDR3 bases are TGTGCCAGCAGCTTTTTTAGCGGGAGGGGTCAAGAGACCCAGTACTTC.

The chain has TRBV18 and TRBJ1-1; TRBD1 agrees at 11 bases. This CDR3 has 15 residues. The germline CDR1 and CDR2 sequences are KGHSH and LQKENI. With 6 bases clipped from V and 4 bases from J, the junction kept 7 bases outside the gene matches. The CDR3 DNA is TGTGCCAGCTCGTCCGGGACAGGGGGGAGCACTGAAGCTTTCTTT. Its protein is CASSSGTGGSTEAFF.

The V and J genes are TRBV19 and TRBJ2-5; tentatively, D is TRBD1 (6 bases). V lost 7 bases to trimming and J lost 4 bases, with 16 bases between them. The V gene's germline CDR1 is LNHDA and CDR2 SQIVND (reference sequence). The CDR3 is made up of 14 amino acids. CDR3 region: CASKNTGFGETQYF. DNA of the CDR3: TGTGCCAGTAAAAACACAGGGTTTGGAGAGACCCAGTACTTC.

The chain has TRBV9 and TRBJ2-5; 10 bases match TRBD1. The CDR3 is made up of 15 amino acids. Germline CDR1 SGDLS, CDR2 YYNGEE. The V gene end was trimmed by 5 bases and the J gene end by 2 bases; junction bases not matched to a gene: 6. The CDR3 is CASSRQGAKQETQYF. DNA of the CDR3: TGTGCCAGCAGTAGACAGGGGGCAAAGCAAGAGACCCAGTACTTC.